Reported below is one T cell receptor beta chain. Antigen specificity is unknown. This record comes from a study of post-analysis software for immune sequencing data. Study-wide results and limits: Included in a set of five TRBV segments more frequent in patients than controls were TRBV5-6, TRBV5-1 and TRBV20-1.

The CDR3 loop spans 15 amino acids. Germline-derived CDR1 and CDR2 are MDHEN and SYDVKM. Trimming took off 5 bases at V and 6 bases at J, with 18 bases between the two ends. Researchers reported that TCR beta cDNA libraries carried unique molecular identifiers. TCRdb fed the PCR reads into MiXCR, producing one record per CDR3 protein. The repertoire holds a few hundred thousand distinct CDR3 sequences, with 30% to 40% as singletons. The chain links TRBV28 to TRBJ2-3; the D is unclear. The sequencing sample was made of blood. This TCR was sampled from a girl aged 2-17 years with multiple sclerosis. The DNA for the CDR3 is TGTGCCAGCAGTCCTAGGGTGCGGCCCACTGATACGCAGTATTTT. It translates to CASSPRVRPTDTQYF. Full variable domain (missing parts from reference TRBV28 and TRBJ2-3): DVKVTQSSRYLVKRTGEKVFLECVQDMDHENMFWYRQDPGLGLRLIYFSYDVKMKEKGDIPEGYSVSREKKERFSLILESASTNQTSMYLCASSPRVRPTDTQYFGPGTRLTVL.